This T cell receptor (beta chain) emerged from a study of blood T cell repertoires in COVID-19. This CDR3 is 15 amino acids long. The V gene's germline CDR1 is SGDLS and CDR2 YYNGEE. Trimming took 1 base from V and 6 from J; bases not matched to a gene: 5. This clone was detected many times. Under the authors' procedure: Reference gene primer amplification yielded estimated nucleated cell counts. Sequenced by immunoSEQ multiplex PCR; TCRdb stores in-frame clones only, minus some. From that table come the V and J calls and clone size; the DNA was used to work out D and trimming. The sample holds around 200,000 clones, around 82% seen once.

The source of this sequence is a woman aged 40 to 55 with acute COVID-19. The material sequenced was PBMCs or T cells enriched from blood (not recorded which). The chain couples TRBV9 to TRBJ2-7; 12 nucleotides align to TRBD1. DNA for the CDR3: TGTGCCAGCAGCGTAACGGGACAGGGGGCCGGCGAGCAGTACTTC. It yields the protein CASSVTGQGAGEQYF.